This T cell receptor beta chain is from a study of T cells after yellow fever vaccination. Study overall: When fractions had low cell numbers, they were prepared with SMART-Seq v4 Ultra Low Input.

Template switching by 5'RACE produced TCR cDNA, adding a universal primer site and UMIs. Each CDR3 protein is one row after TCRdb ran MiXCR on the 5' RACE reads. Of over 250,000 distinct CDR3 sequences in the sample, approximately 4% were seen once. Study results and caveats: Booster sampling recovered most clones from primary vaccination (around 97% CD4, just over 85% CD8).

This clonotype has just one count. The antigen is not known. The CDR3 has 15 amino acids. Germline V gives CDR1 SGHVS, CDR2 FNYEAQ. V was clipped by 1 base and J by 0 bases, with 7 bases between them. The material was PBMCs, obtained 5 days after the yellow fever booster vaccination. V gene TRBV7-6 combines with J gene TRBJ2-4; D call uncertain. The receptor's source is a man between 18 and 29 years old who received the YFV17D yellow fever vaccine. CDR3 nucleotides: TGTGCCAGCAGCTTAGGTGACATAGCCAAAAACATTCAGTACTTC. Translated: CASSLGDIAKNIQYF.